This is a list of T cell receptor beta chains from one sample in a study of CD8 T cells in ankylosing spondylitis. TCRdb redid the calling of the 5' RACE reads with MiXCR, one entry per CDR3 protein. The data hold 200,000 to 250,000 distinct CDR3 sequences, with less than 9.5% observed a single time. The sample was blood, either unsorted or a sorted T cell fraction (not recorded which). The receptors shown here come from a female donor with ankylosing spondylitis or in good health (not recorded which). The CDR3 runs from the conserved cysteine through the conserved F or W. D genes are given only for firm matches. A row's size may be missing; if present it is once, few, many or a size class.

V	J	D	size	length	CDR3	DNA
TRBV14	TRBJ2-1	NA	NA	14	CASSQVRTLSEQFF	TGTGCCAGCAGCCAAGTGCGGACCCTCAGTGAGCAGTTCTTC
TRBV30	TRBJ1-2	NA	few	11	CAWSVAGSGTF	TGTGCCTGGAGTGTGGCCGGATCCGGCACCTTC
TRBV6-2/TRBV6-3	TRBJ2-1	NA	many	13	CASSDEGYNEQFF	TGTGCCAGCAGTGACGAGGGGTACAATGAGCAGTTCTTC
TRBV24-1	TRBJ1-5	NA	many	16	CATSDSGRYSNQPQHF	TGTGCCACCAGTGACAGCGGACGGTATAGCAATCAGCCCCAGCATTTT
TRBV20-1	TRBJ2-7	NA	many	12	CSANRAGYEQYF	TGCAGTGCTAACAGGGCCGGGTACGAGCAGTACTTC
TRBV28	TRBJ2-2	NA	many	13	CASEGSNTGELFF	TGTGCCAGCGAAGGTTCGAACACCGGGGAGCTGTTTTTT
TRBV15	TRBJ1-6	NA	many	13	CATSRDPNSPLHF	TGTGCCACCAGCAGAGACCCTAATTCACCCCTCCACTTT
TRBV10-3	TRBJ1-2	NA	many	15	CAISESVGTRYGYTF	TGTGCCATCAGTGAGTCGGTGGGGACACGCTATGGCTACACCTTC
TRBV29-1	TRBJ2-1	TRBD2	NA	22	CSVESRLAGGPIDSSSYNEQFF	TGCAGCGTTGAAAGTAGACTAGCGGGAGGCCCCATCGATTCGAGCTCCTACAATGAGCAGTTCTTC
TRBV6-2/TRBV6-3	TRBJ1-5	TRBD1	NA	15	CASKSDRGWNQPQHF	TGTGCCAGCAAGTCGGACAGGGGCTGGAATCAGCCCCAGCATTTT
TRBV5-1	TRBJ2-1	NA	many	16	CASSLVASRGFNEQFF	TGCGCCAGCAGCTTGGTGGCTAGCCGGGGATTCAATGAGCAGTTCTTC
TRBV11-2	TRBJ2-3	TRBD2	many	18	CASSTRPPSGISTDTQYF	TGTGCCAGCAGCACCCGCCCCCCCAGCGGGATTAGCACAGATACGCAGTATTTT
TRBV5-1	TRBJ1-5	NA	NA	16	CVSSYGAGGENQPQHF	TGCGTCAGCAGTTATGGAGCCGGGGGTGAGAATCAGCCCCAGCATTTT
TRBV11-2	TRBJ2-7	NA	NA	18	CASSLNEASRSRTYEQYF	TGTGCCAGCAGCTTAAATGAGGCCTCCCGATCAAGGACCTACGAGCAGTACTTC
TRBV20-1	TRBJ1-1	NA	many	13	CSALRSGATEAFF	TGCAGTGCTCTTCGCTCGGGGGCCACGGAAGCTTTCTTT
TRBV15	TRBJ2-7	NA	few	16	CATSLPSRGASYEQYF	TGTGCCACCAGCTTACCGAGCCGGGGCGCCTCCTACGAGCAGTACTTC
TRBV2	TRBJ2-1	NA	NA	15	CASRDEAGPNNEQFF	TGTGCCAGCAGAGACGAGGCAGGGCCTAATAATGAGCAGTTCTTC
TRBV15	TRBJ2-3	NA	many	13	CATSDSYTDTQYF	TGTGCCACCAGCGACAGCTACACAGATACGCAGTATTTT
TRBV20-1	TRBJ2-1	NA	many	16	CSARDNAGSSYNEQFF	TGCAGTGCTAGAGATAATGCGGGAAGCTCCTACAATGAGCAGTTCTTC
TRBV5-1	TRBJ2-1	NA	many	16	CASSLAGSGHYNEQFF	TGCGCCAGCAGCTTGGCAGGCTCGGGACACTACAATGAGCAGTTCTTC
TRBV12-3/TRBV12-4	TRBJ2-7	TRBD2	many	17	CASSFAPGTSGRYEQYF	TGTGCCAGCAGTTTCGCCCCCGGGACTAGCGGGAGATACGAGCAGTACTTC
TRBV7-2	TRBJ2-1	TRBD2	NA	16	CASSFLSGLASGEQFF	TGTGCCAGCAGCTTCCTGTCCGGACTAGCATCGGGTGAGCAGTTCTTC
TRBV6-2/TRBV6-3	TRBJ1-5	NA	many	17	CASSFGTGFYSNQPQHF	TGTGCCAGCAGTTTTGGGACCGGGTTCTATAGCAATCAGCCCCAGCATTTT
TRBV6-2/TRBV6-3	TRBJ2-2	NA	NA	13	CASGSVGTGELFF	TGTGCCAGCGGGAGTGTAGGCACCGGGGAGCTGTTTTTT
TRBV4-3	TRBJ2-1	TRBD2	many	17	CASSPPVRPSGNNEQFF	TGCGCCAGCAGCCCCCCCGTTAGACCTAGCGGGAACAATGAGCAGTTCTTC
TRBV5-1	TRBJ1-4	TRBD1	many	15	CASSRGTGENEKLFF	TGCGCCAGCAGCCGGGGGACAGGGGAGAATGAAAAACTGTTTTTT
TRBV5-1	TRBJ2-3	TRBD2	many	17	CASSLVLAGGPTDTQYF	TGCGCCAGCAGCTTGGTATTAGCGGGAGGCCCCACAGATACGCAGTATTTT
TRBV12-3/TRBV12-4	TRBJ2-7	NA	many	12	CASSLKLPEQYF	TGTGCCAGCAGTTTAAAGCTACCCGAGCAGTACTTC
TRBV20-1	TRBJ2-7	NA	many	13	CSARGQGVREQYF	TGCAGTGCTAGAGGGCAGGGAGTTAGGGAGCAGTACTTC
TRBV7-6	TRBJ2-5	NA	many	13	CASSLEGEETQYF	TGTGCCAGCAGCTTGGAGGGGGAAGAGACCCAGTACTTC
TRBV12-3/TRBV12-4	TRBJ2-1	TRBD2	many	14	CASIKREAYNEQFF	TGTGCCAGCATAAAGCGGGAGGCCTACAATGAGCAGTTCTTC
TRBV20-1	TRBJ2-7	NA	many	15	CSASLRTVLSYEQYF	TGCAGTGCCTCCTTAAGGACGGTTCTCTCCTACGAGCAGTACTTC
TRBV12-5	TRBJ2-7	TRBD1	many	14	CASGRSLGQREQYF	TGTGCTAGTGGGAGGTCGCTGGGACAGAGAGAGCAGTACTTC
TRBV7-8	TRBJ2-3	TRBD2	many	18	CASSFRLAGGEGTDTQYF	TGTGCCAGCAGCTTTCGACTAGCGGGAGGGGAGGGCACAGATACGCAGTATTTT
TRBV6-6	TRBJ1-1	NA	many	12	CASSYEATEAFF	TGTGCCAGCAGTTACGAGGCGACTGAAGCTTTCTTT
TRBV20-1	TRBJ2-1	TRBD2	many	18	CSARVGTSGRVGYNEQFF	TGCAGTGCTAGAGTTGGGACTAGCGGGAGAGTCGGGTACAATGAGCAGTTCTTC
TRBV11-2	TRBJ1-2	NA	many	13	CASSLRERYGYTF	TGTGCCAGCAGCTTACGGGAGCGCTATGGCTACACCTTC
TRBV11-1	TRBJ1-1	NA	NA	17	CASNSRDGFYMNTEAFF	TGTGCCAGCAACTCCCGGGACGGCTTTTACATGAACACTGAAGCTTTCTTT
TRBV20-1	TRBJ2-1	TRBD2	NA	13	CSAPGTSRNEQFF	TGCAGTGCGCCCGGGACTAGCAGGAATGAGCAGTTCTTC
TRBV13	TRBJ2-5	NA	many	13	CASSPTSRETQYF	TGTGCCAGCAGCCCAACCTCCAGGGAGACCCAGTACTTC
TRBV5-1	TRBJ2-6	NA	many	16	CASSKAGAVGANVLTF	TGCGCCAGCAGCAAGGCAGGGGCTGTTGGGGCCAACGTCCTGACTTTC
TRBV6-1	TRBJ1-2	NA	many	14	CASSGRGGNYGYTF	TGTGCCAGCAGTGGAAGGGGGGGTAACTATGGCTACACCTTC
TRBV29-1	TRBJ2-7	NA	many	14	CSVKAGPFPYEQYF	TGCAGCGTGAAAGCGGGTCCTTTTCCTTACGAGCAGTACTTC
TRBV20-1	TRBJ1-2	TRBD1	NA	14	CSARGRGRSYGYTF	TGCAGTGCTCGGGGGAGGGGGCGCAGCTATGGCTACACCTTC
TRBV3-1	TRBJ2-1	NA	few	16	CASSQNNGLSYNEQFF	TGTGCCAGCAGCCAAAACAACGGGCTCTCCTACAATGAGCAGTTCTTC